This is a list of T cell receptor beta chains from one sample in a study of tumor-infiltrating lymphocytes in primary liver carcinoma. MiXCR was run by TCRdb on the multiplex PCR reads, yielding one entry per CDR3 protein. The sample yields around 70,000 distinct CDR3 sequences, 60% to 80% seen once. Sequenced material: liver tumor tissue from sampling region 4. These receptors were taken from a middle-aged man with primary liver carcinoma and hepatitis B virus infection. CDR3s include the opening cysteine and the closing phenylalanine or tryptophan. A D gene is named only where the DNA matches it firmly. Some rows mark clone size as missing; the rest say once, few, many or name a class of expanded clone.

J gene: TRBJ2-1
clone size: once
V gene: TRBV6-6
D gene: TRBD1
CDR3 DNA: TGTGCCAGCAGTTACTCACCGGGACAGGGGTACAATGATCAATTCTTC
CDR3 protein: CASSYSPGQGYNDQFF

J gene: TRBJ2-2
clone size: .
V gene: TRBV11-2
D gene: TRBD1
CDR3 DNA: TGTACCAGCCGGCGGACAGGGCCTCCCGGGGAGCTGTTTTTT
CDR3 protein: CTSRRTGPPGELFF

J gene: TRBJ1-5
clone size: .
V gene: TRBV2
D gene: .
CDR3 DNA: TGTGCCAGCAGTGCGGGGGCCCCCAATCAGCCCCAGCATTTT
CDR3 protein: CASSAGAPNQPQHF

J gene: TRBJ1-4
clone size: many
V gene: TRBV7-9
D gene: .
CDR3 DNA: TGTGCCAGCAGCTTAGCTCAGGCCCTAAATGAAAAACTGTTTTTT
CDR3 protein: CASSLAQALNEKLFF

J gene: TRBJ2-1
clone size: .
V gene: TRBV6-1
D gene: TRBD2
CDR3 DNA: TGTGCCAGCAATGAGGGACTAGCATCCTACAATGAGCAGTCCTTC
CDR3 protein: CASNEGLASYNEQSF

J gene: TRBJ2-3
clone size: .
V gene: TRBV25-1
D gene: TRBD2
CDR3 DNA: TGTGCCAGCAGTTCCCTAGCGGGAGACACAGATACGCAGTATTTT
CDR3 protein: CASSSLAGDTDTQYF

J gene: TRBJ1-2
clone size: .
V gene: TRBV7-2
D gene: TRBD1
CDR3 DNA: TGTGCCAGCAGCGGTGAACAGGGGGCGTATCGCTACACCTTC
CDR3 protein: CASSGEQGAYRYTF

J gene: TRBJ2-7
clone size: .
V gene: TRBV6-1
D gene: .
CDR3 DNA: TGTGTCAGCAGTAGGCAGGGCTTCGAGTCGGGCGAGGAGTACTTC
CDR3 protein: CVSSRQGFESGEEYF

J gene: TRBJ2-3
clone size: .
V gene: TRBV4-1
D gene: .
CDR3 DNA: TGCGCCAGCAGCCAAGAGCCAAGCGGCAGAGATACGCTGTATTTT
CDR3 protein: CASSQEPSGRDTLYF

J gene: TRBJ2-1
clone size: .
V gene: TRBV11-2
D gene: .
CDR3 DNA: TGTAGCAGCAGCTTAAATGATGTCTATGAGCAGTTCTTC
CDR3 protein: CSSSLNDVYEQFF

J gene: TRBJ2-1
clone size: .
V gene: TRBV11-2
D gene: .
CDR3 DNA: TGTGCCAGTGTACTAGGGGACCTCCGGGGACACGGGCAGTTCTTC
CDR3 protein: CASVLGDLRGHGQFF

J gene: TRBJ1-2
clone size: .
V gene: TRBV29-1
D gene: TRBD1
CDR3 DNA: TGCTTCGGTAACTTTCAGGGGGCTTATGGCTACACCTTC
CDR3 protein: CFGNFQGAYGYTF

J gene: TRBJ2-5
clone size: .
V gene: TRBV14
D gene: .
CDR3 DNA: TGTGCCAGCAGCCAAGAGGGCGGAGGGGAAGAGACCCAGTGCTTC
CDR3 protein: CASSQEGGGEETQCF

J gene: TRBJ2-1
clone size: .
V gene: TRBV4-1
D gene: .
CDR3 DNA: TGCGTCAGCAGCCATGACGGGAGTGCCCACAATGAGCAGTTCTTC
CDR3 protein: CVSSHDGSAHNEQFF

J gene: TRBJ2-7
clone size: .
V gene: TRBV29-1
D gene: .
CDR3 DNA: TGCAGCGGAACAACTAACAGGATTCAAGAGCAGTACTTC
CDR3 protein: CSGTTNRIQEQYF

J gene: TRBJ2-1
clone size: many
V gene: TRBV7-8
D gene: .
CDR3 DNA: TGTGCCAGCAGCTTGAGGGAGGCGACTGAGCAGTTCTTC
CDR3 protein: CASSLREATEQFF

J gene: TRBJ2-1
clone size: .
V gene: TRBV12-3/TRBV12-4
D gene: .
CDR3 DNA: TGTGTTAGCAGTTTACCGACCCTTGAACAGTTCTTC
CDR3 protein: CVSSLPTLEQFF

J gene: TRBJ2-7
clone size: .
V gene: TRBV7-3
D gene: .
CDR3 DNA: TGTACCAGCAGCTTAGCGGCTTGGACCGAGCAGTACTTC
CDR3 protein: CTSSLAAWTEQYF

J gene: TRBJ2-2
clone size: .
V gene: TRBV6-1
D gene: .
CDR3 DNA: TGTGCCAGCCGTGAACACGGAGCAGGGGAACTGTTTTTT
CDR3 protein: CASREHGAGELFF

J gene: TRBJ2-3
clone size: medium-sized
V gene: TRBV7-9
D gene: .
CDR3 DNA: TGTGCCAGCAGCATTAGCAGGGAGGAGGATACGCAGTATTTT
CDR3 protein: CASSISREEDTQYF

J gene: TRBJ2-1
clone size: .
V gene: TRBV6-2/TRBV6-3
D gene: .
CDR3 DNA: TGTGCCAGCATCAAGGGAGGCGCCGGGCGCAATGAGCAGTTCTTC
CDR3 protein: CASIKGGAGRNEQFF

J gene: TRBJ1-5
clone size: .
V gene: TRBV29-1
D gene: .
CDR3 DNA: TGCAGCGTCGCGACCGGGGGTGGTAACAATCGGCTCCAACATTTT
CDR3 protein: CSVATGGGNNRLQHF

J gene: TRBJ2-7
clone size: .
V gene: TRBV29-1
D gene: TRBD1
CDR3 DNA: TGCAGTGTTGCCCAGACGCCCGGGACAGGGGGCGTCGAGCAGCACTTC
CDR3 protein: CSVAQTPGTGGVEQHF

J gene: TRBJ2-2
clone size: .
V gene: TRBV30
D gene: .
CDR3 DNA: TGTGCATGTCTGGGGCCCAGCAGCGCCGGTGAGCTGTTTTTT
CDR3 protein: CACLGPSSAGELFF

J gene: TRBJ2-2
clone size: .
V gene: TRBV11-3
D gene: .
CDR3 DNA: TGTGCTAGCAGCTTAGTGGCGCTAACGGGAACCGGGGACCTGTTTTTT
CDR3 protein: CASSLVALTGTGDLFF

J gene: TRBJ2-7
clone size: many
V gene: TRBV12-3/TRBV12-4
D gene: .
CDR3 DNA: TGTGCCAGCCGCCCTACGGGTGTAGCAGGCGAGCAGTACTTC
CDR3 protein: CASRPTGVAGEQYF

J gene: TRBJ1-4
clone size: .
V gene: TRBV6-1
D gene: .
CDR3 DNA: TGTGCCAGCAGTGAAAACCCGGACAGATCTGAAAGACTGTTTTTT
CDR3 protein: CASSENPDRSERLFF

J gene: TRBJ1-5
clone size: few
V gene: TRBV20-1
D gene: TRBD1
CDR3 DNA: TGCAGTGCCTCCACCGAGGGGGCGAGAAGATTACAGCCCCAGCATTTT
CDR3 protein: CSASTEGARRLQPQHF

J gene: TRBJ2-1
clone size: .
V gene: TRBV11-1
D gene: TRBD2
CDR3 DNA: TGTGCCAGCAGCCACCTACCGGGAGGTGGGTACAATGAGCTGTTTTTC
CDR3 protein: CASSHLPGGGYNELFF